This TCR beta chain was profiled in a study of cytomegalovirus exposure and HLA in healthy donors. On this clone itself: The target antigen is unknown.

The germline V gene encodes CDR1 SGHVS and CDR2 FQNEAQ. The CDR3 length is 20 residues. After removal of 3 bases from V and 5 bases from J, the junction contained 16 bases not matched to a gene. PCR amplification relied on 60 Vbeta primers (plus 13 Jbeta primers). Method: immunoSEQ multiplex PCR; TCRdb's copy keeps in-frame clones and lacks some. The data contain about 120,000 clones, roughly 85% of them singletons. Notes on the study in general: As a later analysis showed, a missense DCLRE1C variant was linked to trimming of TCR beta V- and J-genes.

This chain uses TRBV7-8 with TRBJ2-3; 14 nucleotides line up with TRBD2. Sequenced: PBMCs. The receptor comes from a man in his late teens or twenties in good health and CMV-seropositive. The CDR3 DNA is TGTGCCAGCAGCTTCCCCCACGACCGGACTAGCGGGGGGAGTGGAGATACGCAGTATTTT. Its protein product is CASSFPHDRTSGGSGDTQYF. Filled out from reference TRBV7-8 and TRBJ2-3, the complete variable domain reads GAGVSQSPRYKVAKRGQDVALRCDPISGHVSLFWYQQALGQGPEFLTYFQNEAQLDKSGLPSDRFFAERPEGSVSTLKIQRTQQEDSAVYLCASSFPHDRTSGGSGDTQYFGPGTRLTVL.